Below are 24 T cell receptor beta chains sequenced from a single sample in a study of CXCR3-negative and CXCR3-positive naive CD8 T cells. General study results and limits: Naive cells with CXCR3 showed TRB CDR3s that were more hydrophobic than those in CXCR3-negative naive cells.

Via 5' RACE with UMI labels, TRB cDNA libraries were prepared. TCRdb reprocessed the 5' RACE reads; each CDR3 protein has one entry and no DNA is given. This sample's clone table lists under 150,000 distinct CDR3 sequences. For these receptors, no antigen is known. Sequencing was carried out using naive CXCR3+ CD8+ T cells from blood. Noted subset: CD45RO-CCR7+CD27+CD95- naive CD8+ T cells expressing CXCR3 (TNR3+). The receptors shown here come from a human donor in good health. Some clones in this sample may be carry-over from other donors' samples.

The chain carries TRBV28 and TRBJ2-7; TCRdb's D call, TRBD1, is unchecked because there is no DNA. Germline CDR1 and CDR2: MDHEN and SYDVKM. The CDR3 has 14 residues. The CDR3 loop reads CASSYDRETDEQYF. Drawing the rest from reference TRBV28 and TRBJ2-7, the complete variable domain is DVKVTQSSRYLVKRTGEKVFLECVQDMDHENMFWYRQDPGLGLRLIYFSYDVKMKEKGDIPEGYSVSREKKERFSLILESASTNQTSMYLCASSYDRETDEQYFGPGTRLTVT.

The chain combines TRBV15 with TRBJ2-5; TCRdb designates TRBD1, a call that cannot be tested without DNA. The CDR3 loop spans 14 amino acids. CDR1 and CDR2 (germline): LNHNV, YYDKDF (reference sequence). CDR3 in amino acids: CATSRVQGSETQYF. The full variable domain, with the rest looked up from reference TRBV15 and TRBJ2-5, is DAMVIQNPRYQVTQFGKPVTLSCSQTLNHNVMYWYQQKSSQAPKLLFHYYDKDFNNEADTPDNFQSRRPNTSFCFLDIRSPGLGDTAMYLCATSRVQGSETQYFGPGTRLLVL.

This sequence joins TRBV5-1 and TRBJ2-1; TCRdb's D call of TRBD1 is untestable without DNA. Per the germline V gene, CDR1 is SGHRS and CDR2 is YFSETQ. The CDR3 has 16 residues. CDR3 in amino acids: CASSLGTFVDVYEQFF. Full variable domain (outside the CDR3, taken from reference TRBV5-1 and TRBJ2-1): KAGVTQTPRYLIKTRGQQVTLSCSPISGHRSVSWYQQTPGQGLQFLFEYFSETQRNKGNFPGRFSGRQFSNSRSEMNVSTLELGDSALYLCASSLGTFVDVYEQFFGPGTRLTVL.

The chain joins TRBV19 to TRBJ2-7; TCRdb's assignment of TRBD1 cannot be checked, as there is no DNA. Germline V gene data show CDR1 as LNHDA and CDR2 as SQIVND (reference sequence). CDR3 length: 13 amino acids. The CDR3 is CASSANRAYEQYF.

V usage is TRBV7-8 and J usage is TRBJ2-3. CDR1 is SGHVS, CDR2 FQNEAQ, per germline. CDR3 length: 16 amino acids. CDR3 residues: CASSFSRNLFTDTQYF.

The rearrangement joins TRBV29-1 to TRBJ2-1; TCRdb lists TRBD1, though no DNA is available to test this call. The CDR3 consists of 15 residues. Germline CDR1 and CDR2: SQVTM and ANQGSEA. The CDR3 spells CSVVSTGVLYNEQFF.

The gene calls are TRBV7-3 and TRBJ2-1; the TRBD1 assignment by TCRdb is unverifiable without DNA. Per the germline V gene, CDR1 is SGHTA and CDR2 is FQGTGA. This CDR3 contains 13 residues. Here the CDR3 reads CASSSTDTYEQFF.

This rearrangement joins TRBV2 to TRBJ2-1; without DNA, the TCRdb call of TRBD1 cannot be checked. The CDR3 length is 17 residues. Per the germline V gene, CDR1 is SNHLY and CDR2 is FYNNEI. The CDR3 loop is CASSYTGVTSSYNEQFF.

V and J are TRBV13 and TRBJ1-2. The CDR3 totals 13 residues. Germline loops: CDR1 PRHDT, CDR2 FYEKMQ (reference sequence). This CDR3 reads CASSSGGFYGYTF.

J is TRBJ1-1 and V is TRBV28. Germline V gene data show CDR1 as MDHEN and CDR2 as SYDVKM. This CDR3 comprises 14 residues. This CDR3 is CASSFEGLNTEAFF.

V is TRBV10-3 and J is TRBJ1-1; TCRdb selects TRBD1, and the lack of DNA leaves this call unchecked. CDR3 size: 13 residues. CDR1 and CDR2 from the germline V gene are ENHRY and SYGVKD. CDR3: CAISTGGYTEAFF.

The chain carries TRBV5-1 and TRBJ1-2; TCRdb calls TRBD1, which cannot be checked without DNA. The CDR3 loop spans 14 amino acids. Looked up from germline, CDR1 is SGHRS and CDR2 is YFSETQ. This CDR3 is CASSAGQAGYGYTF.

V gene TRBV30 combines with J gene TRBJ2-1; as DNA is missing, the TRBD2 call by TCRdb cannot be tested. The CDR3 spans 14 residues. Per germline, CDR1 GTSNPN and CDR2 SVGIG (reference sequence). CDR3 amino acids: CALTSGQGSNEQFF. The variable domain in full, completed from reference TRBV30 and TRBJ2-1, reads SQTIHQWPATLVQPVGSPLSLECTVEGTSNPNLYWYRQAAGRGLQLLFYSVGIGQISSEVPQNLSASRPQDRQFILSSKKLLLSDSGFYLCALTSGQGSNEQFFGPGTRLTVL.

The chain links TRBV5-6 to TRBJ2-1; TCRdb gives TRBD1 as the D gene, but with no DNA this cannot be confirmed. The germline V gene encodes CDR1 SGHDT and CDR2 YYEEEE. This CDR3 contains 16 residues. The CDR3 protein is CASSSVDRGDYNEQFF.

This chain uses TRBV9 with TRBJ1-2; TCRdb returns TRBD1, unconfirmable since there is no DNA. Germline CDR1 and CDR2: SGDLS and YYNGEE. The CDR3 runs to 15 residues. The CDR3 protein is CASSAPGTGGYGYTF.

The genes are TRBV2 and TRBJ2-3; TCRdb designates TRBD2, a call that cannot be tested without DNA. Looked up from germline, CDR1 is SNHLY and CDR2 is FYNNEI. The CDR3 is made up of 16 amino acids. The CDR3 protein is CASSAGLAGGGDTQYF.

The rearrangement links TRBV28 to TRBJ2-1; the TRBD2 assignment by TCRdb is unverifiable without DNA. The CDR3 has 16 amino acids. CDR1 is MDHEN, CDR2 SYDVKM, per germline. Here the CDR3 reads CASSLSGTSLIDEQFF. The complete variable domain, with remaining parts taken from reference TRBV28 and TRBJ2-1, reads DVKVTQSSRYLVKRTGEKVFLECVQDMDHENMFWYRQDPGLGLRLIYFSYDVKMKEKGDIPEGYSVSREKKERFSLILESASTNQTSMYLCASSLSGTSLIDEQFFGPGTRLTVL.

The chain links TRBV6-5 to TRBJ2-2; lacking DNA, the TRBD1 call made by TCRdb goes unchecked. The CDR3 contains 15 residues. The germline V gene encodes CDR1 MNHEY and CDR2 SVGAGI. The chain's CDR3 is CASSPGGSGTGELFF.

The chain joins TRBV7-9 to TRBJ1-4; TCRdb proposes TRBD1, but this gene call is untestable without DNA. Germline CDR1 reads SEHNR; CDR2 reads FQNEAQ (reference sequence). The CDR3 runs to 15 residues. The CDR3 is CASSSGPGPNEKLFF.

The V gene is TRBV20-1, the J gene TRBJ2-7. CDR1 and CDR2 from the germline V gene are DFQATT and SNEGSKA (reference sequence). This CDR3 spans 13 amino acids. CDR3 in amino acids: CSARGWELYEQYF.

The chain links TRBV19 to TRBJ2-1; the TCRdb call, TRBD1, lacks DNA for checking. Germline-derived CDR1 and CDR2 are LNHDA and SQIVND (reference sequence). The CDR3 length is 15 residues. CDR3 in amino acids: CASSQTGGVYNEQFF.

CDR3 amino acids: CASSQSSGLGADTQYF. The V call is TRBV23-1, the J call TRBJ2-3; the D call of TRBD1 rests on TCRdb alone, since no DNA is present to check it. TRBV23-1 falls under the ORF class, with uncertain function. This CDR3 comprises 16 residues.

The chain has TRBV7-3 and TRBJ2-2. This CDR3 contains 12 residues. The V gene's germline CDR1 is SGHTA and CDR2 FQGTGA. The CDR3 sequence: CASSRGTGELFF.

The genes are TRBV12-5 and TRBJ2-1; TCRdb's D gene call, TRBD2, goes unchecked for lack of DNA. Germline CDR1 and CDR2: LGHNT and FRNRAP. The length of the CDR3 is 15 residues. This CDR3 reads CASGFASGRAREQFF. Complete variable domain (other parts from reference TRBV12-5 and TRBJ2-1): DARVTQTPRHKVTEMGQEVTMRCQPILGHNTVFWYRQTMMQGLELLAYFRNRAPLDDSGMPKDRFSAEMPDATLATLKIQPSEPRDSAVYFCASGFASGRAREQFFGPGTRLTVL.